This record looks at one T cell receptor beta chain sequence and its context. The data were taken from a study of blood T cell repertoires in COVID-19. The ends were cut back, 4 bases at V and 0 bases at J, with 8 bases in the middle. Germline values: CDR1 MGHRA, CDR2 YSYEKL. This CDR3 region has 14 residues. Sequencing was performed with immunoSEQ multiplex PCR; in TCRdb, only in-frame clones are kept and a portion is missing. The sample yields fewer than 150,000 clones, about four fifths seen once. Sequenced material: peripheral blood. This TCR was sampled from an elderly woman in a cohort sampled during active or convalescent COVID-19. The chain combines TRBV4-1 with TRBJ2-3, with a possible D match to TRBD2 (6 bases). Here the CDR3 reads CASSRGESTDTQYF. The CDR3 coding sequence is TGCGCCAGCAGCCGGGGGGAAAGCACAGATACGCAGTATTTT.